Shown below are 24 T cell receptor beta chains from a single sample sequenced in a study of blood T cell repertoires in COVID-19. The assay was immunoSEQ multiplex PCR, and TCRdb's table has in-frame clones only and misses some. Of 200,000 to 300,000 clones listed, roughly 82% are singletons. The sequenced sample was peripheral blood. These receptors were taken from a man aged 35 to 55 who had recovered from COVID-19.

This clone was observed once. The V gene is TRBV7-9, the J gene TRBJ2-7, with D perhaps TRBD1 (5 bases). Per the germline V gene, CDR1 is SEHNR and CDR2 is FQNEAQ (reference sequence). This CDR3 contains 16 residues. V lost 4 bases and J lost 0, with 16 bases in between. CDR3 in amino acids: CASSSHDRTFSYEQYF. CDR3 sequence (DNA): TGTGCCAGCAGCTCTCACGATAGGACATTCTCCTACGAGCAGTACTTC.

CDR3 bases: TGTGCCAGCAGTCAGGGGAATAGCAATCAGCCCCAGCATTTT. Protein sequence: CASSQGNSNQPQHF. This sequence joins TRBV6-5 and TRBJ1-5; the D gene is possibly TRBD1 (6 bases). The ends were cut back, 5 bases at V and 0 bases at J, with 8 bases in the middle. The CDR3 totals 14 residues. Germline CDR1 reads MNHEY; CDR2 reads SVGAGI.

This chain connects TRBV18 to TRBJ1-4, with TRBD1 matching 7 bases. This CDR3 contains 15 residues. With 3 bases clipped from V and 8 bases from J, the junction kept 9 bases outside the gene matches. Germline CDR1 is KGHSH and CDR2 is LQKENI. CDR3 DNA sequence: TGTGCCAGCTCACCGGCGGGACAGACCTCCGAAAAACTGTTTTTT. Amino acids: CASSPAGQTSEKLFF.

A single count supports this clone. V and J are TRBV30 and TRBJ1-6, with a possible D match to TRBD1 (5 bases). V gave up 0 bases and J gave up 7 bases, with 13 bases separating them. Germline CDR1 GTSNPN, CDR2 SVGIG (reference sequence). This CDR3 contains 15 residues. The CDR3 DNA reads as TGTGCCTGGAGTGTACTCGACAGCCAAAATTCACCCCTCCACTTT. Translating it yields CAWSVLDSQNSPLHF.

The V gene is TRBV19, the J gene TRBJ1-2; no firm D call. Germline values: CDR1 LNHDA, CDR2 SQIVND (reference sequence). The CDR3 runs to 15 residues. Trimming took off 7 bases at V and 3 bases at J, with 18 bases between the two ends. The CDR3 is CASTEAGIEDYGYTF. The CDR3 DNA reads TGTGCCAGTACCGAGGCGGGAATCGAGGACTATGGCTACACCTTC.

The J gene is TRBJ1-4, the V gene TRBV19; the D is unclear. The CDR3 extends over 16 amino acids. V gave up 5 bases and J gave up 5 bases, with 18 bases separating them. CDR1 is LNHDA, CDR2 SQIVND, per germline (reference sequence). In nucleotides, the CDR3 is TGTGCCAGTAGTCCCGGACTCCGGGCCCCGAATGAAAAACTGTTTTTT. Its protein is CASSPGLRAPNEKLFF.

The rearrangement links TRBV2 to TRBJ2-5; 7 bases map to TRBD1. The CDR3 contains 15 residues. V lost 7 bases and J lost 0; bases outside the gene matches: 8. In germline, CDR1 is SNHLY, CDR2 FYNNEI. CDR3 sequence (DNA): TGTGCCAGCACAGGGGGACCGGGACACCAAGAGACCCAGTACTTC. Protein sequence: CASTGGPGHQETQYF. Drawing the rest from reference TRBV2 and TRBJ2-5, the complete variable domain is EPEVTQTPSHQVTQMGQEVILRCVPISNHLYFYWYRQILGQKVEFLVSFYNNEISEKSEIFDDQFSVERPDGSNFTLKIRSTKLEDSAMYFCASTGGPGHQETQYFGPGTRLLVL.

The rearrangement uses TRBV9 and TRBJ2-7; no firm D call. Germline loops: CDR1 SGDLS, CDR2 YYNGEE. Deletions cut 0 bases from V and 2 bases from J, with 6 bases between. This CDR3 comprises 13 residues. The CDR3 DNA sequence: TGTGCCAGCAGCGTAGACCCAGCCTACGAGCAGTACTTC. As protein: CASSVDPAYEQYF.

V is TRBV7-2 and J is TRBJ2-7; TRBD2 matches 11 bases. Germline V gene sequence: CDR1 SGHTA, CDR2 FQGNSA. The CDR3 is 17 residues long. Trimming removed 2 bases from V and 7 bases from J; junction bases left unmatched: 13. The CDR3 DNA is TGTGCCAGCAGCTTAAGGGTCTTAGCGGGAGGGCCGGGTGAGCAGTACTTC. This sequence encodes CASSLRVLAGGPGEQYF. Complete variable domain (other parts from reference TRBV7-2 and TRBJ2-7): GAGVSQSPSNKVTEKGKDVELRCDPISGHTALYWYRQSLGQGLEFLIYFQGNSAPDKSGLPSDRFSAERTGGSVSTLTIQRTQQEDSAVYLCASSLRVLAGGPGEQYFGPGTRLTVT.

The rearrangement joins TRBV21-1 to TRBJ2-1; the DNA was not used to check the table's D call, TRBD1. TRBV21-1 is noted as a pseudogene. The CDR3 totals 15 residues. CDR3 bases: TGTGCCAGCCCTAGGGTTAGGGGGCGCTTGGGCGAGCAGTTCTTC. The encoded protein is CASPRVRGRLGEQFF.

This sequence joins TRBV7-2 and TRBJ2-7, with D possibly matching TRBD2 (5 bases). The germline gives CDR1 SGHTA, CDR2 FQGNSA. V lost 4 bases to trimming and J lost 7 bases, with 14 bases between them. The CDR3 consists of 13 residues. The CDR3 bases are TGTGCCAGCAGCTCCTTTGGGAGTTCTGAGCAGTACTTC. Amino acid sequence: CASSSFGSSEQYF.

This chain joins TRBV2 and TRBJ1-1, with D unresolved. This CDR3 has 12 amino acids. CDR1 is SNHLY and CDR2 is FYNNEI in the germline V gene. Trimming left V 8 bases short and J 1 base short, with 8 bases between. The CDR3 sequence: CASQDPNTEAFF. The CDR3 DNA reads TGTGCCAGCCAGGATCCGAACACTGAAGCTTTCTTT. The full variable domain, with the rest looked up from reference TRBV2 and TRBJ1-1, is EPEVTQTPSHQVTQMGQEVILRCVPISNHLYFYWYRQILGQKVEFLVSFYNNEISEKSEIFDDQFSVERPDGSNFTLKIRSTKLEDSAMYFCASQDPNTEAFFGQGTRLTVV.

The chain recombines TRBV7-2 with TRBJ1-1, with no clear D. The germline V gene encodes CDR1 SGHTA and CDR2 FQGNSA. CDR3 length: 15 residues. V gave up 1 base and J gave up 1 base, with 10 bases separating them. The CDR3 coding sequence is TGTGCCAGCAGCTTAGAGGTTGGAGCGAACACTGAAGCTTTCTTT. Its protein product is CASSLEVGANTEAFF.

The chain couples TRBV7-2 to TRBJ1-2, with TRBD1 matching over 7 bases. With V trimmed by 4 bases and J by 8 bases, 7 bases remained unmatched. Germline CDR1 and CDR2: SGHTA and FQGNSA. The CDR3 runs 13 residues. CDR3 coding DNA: TGTGCCAGCAGCTCATCTCGACAGGGAGGCTACACCTTC. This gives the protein CASSSSRQGGYTF.

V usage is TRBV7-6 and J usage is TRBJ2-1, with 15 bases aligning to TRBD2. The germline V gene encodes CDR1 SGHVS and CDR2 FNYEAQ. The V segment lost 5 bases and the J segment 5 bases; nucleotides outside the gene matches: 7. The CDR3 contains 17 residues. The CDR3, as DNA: TGTGCCAGCAGCCTATACGGGACTAGCGGGGGGAACAATGAGCAGTTCTTC. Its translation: CASSLYGTSGGNNEQFF.

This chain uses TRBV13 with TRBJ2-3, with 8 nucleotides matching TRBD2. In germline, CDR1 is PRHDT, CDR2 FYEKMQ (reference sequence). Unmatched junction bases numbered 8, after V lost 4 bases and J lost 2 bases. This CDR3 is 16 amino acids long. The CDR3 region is CASSSGGAEFTDTQYF. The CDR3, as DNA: TGTGCCAGCAGCTCCGGGGGGGCCGAGTTCACAGATACGCAGTATTTT.

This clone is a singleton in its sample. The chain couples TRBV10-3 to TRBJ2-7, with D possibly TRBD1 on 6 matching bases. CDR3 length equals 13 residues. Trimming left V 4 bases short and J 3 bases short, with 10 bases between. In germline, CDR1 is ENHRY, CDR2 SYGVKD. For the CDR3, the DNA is TGTGCCATCAGTGTTGGGGACAACTACGAGCAGTACTTC. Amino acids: CAISVGDNYEQYF.

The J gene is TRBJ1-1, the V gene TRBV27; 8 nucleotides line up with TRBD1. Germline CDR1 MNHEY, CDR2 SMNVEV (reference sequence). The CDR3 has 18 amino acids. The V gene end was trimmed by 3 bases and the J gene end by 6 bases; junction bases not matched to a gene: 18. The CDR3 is CASSFFGQGLGLGAEAFF. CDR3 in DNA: TGTGCCAGCAGTTTTTTCGGACAGGGATTAGGCCTCGGCGCTGAAGCTTTCTTT.

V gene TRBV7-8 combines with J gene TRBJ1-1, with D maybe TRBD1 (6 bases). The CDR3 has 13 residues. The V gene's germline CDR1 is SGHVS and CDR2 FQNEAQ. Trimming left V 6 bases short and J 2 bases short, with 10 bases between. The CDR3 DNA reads TGTGCCAGCAGGCGGACAGTCAACACTGAAGCTTTCTTT. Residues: CASRRTVNTEAFF.

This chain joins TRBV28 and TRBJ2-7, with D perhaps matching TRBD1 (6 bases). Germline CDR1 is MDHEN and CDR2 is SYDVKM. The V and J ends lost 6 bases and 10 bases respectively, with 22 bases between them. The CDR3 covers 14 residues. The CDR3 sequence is CASSPPGDGSVQYF. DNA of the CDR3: TGTGCCAGCAGCCCCCCAGGGGATGGTTCGGTTCAGTACTTC.

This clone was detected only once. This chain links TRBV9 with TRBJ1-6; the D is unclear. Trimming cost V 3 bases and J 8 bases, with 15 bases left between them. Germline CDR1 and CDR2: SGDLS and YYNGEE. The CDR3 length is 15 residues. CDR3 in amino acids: CASSEEIGTYSPLHF. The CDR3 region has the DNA TGTGCCAGCAGCGAGGAGATCGGAACCTATTCACCCCTCCACTTT.

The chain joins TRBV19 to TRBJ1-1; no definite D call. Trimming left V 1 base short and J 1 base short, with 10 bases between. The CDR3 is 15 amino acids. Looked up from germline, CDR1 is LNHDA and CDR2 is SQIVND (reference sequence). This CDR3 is CASSIVYSTNTEAFF. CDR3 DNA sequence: TGTGCCAGTAGTATAGTATACAGCACGAACACTGAAGCTTTCTTT.

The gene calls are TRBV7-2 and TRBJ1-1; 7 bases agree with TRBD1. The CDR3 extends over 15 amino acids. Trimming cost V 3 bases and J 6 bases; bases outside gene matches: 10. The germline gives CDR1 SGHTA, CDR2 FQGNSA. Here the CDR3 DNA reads TGTGCCAGCAGCTTCTACAGAGGGGGCATCTCTGAAGCTTTCTTT. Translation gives CASSFYRGGISEAFF.

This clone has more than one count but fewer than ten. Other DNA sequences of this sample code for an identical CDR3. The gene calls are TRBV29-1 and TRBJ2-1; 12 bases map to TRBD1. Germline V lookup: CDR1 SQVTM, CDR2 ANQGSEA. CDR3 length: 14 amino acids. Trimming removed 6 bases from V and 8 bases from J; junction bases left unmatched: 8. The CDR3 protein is CSVEGGQGADEQFF. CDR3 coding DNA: TGCAGCGTGGAGGGGGGACAGGGGGCCGATGAGCAGTTCTTC.